This T cell receptor (beta chain) emerged from a study of CD4 and CD8 cells across lung adenocarcinoma regions. Localized lung adenocarcinoma, a non-small cell lung cancer, affected the donors. MiXCR was run by TCRdb on the PCR reads, yielding one entry per CDR3 protein. Of fewer than 30,000 distinct CDR3 sequences in the sample, more than 40% are singletons; the top ten hold roughly half. Trimming left V 5 bases short and J 8 bases short, with 19 bases between. The CDR3 extends over 15 amino acids. The germline V gene has CDR1 SGHTA and CDR2 FQGNSA. This receptor was obtained from a male donor with lung adenocarcinoma. The CD4 and CD8 labels of this study may be unreliable. V usage is TRBV7-2 and J usage is TRBJ2-4; D remains ambiguous. Sequenced input: CD8+ T cells from the center of a lung tumor. The DNA of the CDR3 is TGTGCCAGCAGCGCGGACCGCGGTGTCAGAGACATTCAGTACTTC. It specifies CASSADRGVRDIQYF.